These 31 T cell receptor beta chains came from one sample sequenced in a study of control samples from healthy donors and cancer patients. Produced via immunoSEQ multiplex PCR; TCRdb's table is partial and in-frame only. The sample consists of over 75,000 clones, around 81% of them appearing once. The sequencing sample was made of blood. These receptors came from a man aged 25 to 40 in good health.

V is TRBV5-6 and J is TRBJ2-7; D is uncertain. This CDR3 region has 13 residues. Germline assignment: CDR1 SGHDT and CDR2 YYEEEE. Trimming removed 0 bases at V and 4 bases at J, with 8 bases between. This CDR3 reads CASSLEEAYEQYF. CDR3 in DNA: TGTGCCAGCAGCTTGGAGGAAGCTTACGAGCAGTACTTC.

The gene calls are TRBV11-2 and TRBJ2-3; no clear D gene. CDR3 length: 15 amino acids. The germline V gene encodes CDR1 SGHAT and CDR2 FQNNGV. Trimming took off 0 bases at V and 2 bases at J, with 9 bases between the two ends. DNA for the CDR3: TGTGCCAGCAGCTTAGAGCACGGTGACACAGATACGCAGTATTTT. Amino acid sequence: CASSLEHGDTDTQYF. Full variable domain (outside the CDR3, taken from reference TRBV11-2 and TRBJ2-3): EAGVAQSPRYKIIEKRQSVAFWCNPISGHATLYWYQQILGQGPKLLIQFQNNGVVDDSQLPKDRFSAERLKGVDSTLKIQPAKLEDSAVYLCASSLEHGDTDTQYFGPGTRLTVL.

V and J are TRBV19 and TRBJ1-2, with D perhaps TRBD1 (5 bases). Germline V gives CDR1 LNHDA, CDR2 SQIVND (reference sequence). V was pared by 7 bases and J by 8 bases, with 17 bases between. The CDR3 totals 13 residues. CDR3 nucleotides: TGTGCCAGTACCGTTATGTCAGGGTCGGGCTACACCTTC. It translates to CASTVMSGSGYTF.

This clone ranks as medium-sized. The same CDR3 is also encoded by other DNA sequences in this sample. The V and J genes are TRBV4-1 and TRBJ1-1; 11 bases fit TRBD1. Trimming took 3 bases from V and 1 from J; bases not matched to a gene: 4. CDR3 length: 16 residues. Germline CDR1 and CDR2: MGHRA and YSYEKL. The DNA for the CDR3 is TGCGCCAGCAGCCACGGACAGGGGGCGGGGAACACTGAAGCTTTCTTT. The encoded protein is CASSHGQGAGNTEAFF.

The V and J genes are TRBV6-5 and TRBJ1-3; TRBD1 matches 8 bases. Germline V gene sequence: CDR1 MNHEY, CDR2 SVGAGI. CDR3 length equals 15 residues. The V gene end was trimmed by 5 bases and the J gene end by 4 bases; junction bases not matched to a gene: 7. The DNA of the CDR3 is TGTGCCAGCAGTCGACAGGGGCTGGCGGGAAACACCATATATTTT. It is translated as CASSRQGLAGNTIYF.

The chain has TRBV11-3 and TRBJ2-2; D call uncertain. This CDR3 comprises 13 residues. Germline V gene lookup returns CDR1 SGHNT and CDR2 YENEEA. Trimming shortened V by 6 bases and J by 5 bases, and 10 bases separated the two germline ends. In DNA, the CDR3 is TGTGCCAGCAGTCCTGTCCGAACCGGGGAGCTGTTTTTT. The encoded protein is CASSPVRTGELFF.

This chain connects TRBV28 to TRBJ1-5; no definite D call. Trimming left V 3 bases short and J 2 bases short, with 8 bases between. Germline CDR1 and CDR2: MDHEN and SYDVKM. This CDR3 has 14 residues. CDR3: CASSLVRGNQPQHF. The CDR3 DNA is TGTGCCAGCAGTTTGGTCCGGGGCAATCAGCCCCAGCATTTT.

This clone has just a few counts. The chain joins TRBV9 to TRBJ2-7; 7 nucleotides align to TRBD2. The germline gives CDR1 SGDLS, CDR2 YYNGEE. CDR3 size: 15 residues. J was trimmed by 5 bases and V by 1 base; bases with no gene match: 9. The CDR3 nucleotides read TGTGCCAGCAGCGTATCCGGGGAGGGCTACCACGAGCAGTACTTC. Protein sequence: CASSVSGEGYHEQYF. Full variable domain (missing parts from reference TRBV9 and TRBJ2-7): DSGVTQTPKHLITATGQRVTLRCSPRSGDLSVYWYQQSLDQGLQFLIQYYNGEERAKGNILERFSAQQFPDLHSELNLSSLELGDSALYFCASSVSGEGYHEQYFGPGTRLTVT.

The chain carries TRBV19 and TRBJ2-7; 9 bases fit TRBD1. Germline V CDR1 and CDR2: LNHDA, SQIVND (reference sequence). The trim removed 6 bases at V and 0 bases at J, leaving 6 bases unmatched. The CDR3 is 15 residues long. CDR3 sequence (DNA): TGTGCCAGTAGCGCCGGGACAGGGAGCTCCTACGAGCAGTACTTC. Translated: CASSAGTGSSYEQYF.

The CDR3, as DNA: TGTGCCAGCAGTAAGGGGACTGGAAACACCATATATTTT. As protein: CASSKGTGNTIYF. The chain joins TRBV12-3 or TRBV12-4 to TRBJ1-3, with D possibly TRBD1 on 5 matching bases. V lost 5 bases and J 2 bases, leaving 7 bases between the germline ends. This CDR3 has 13 residues.

V is TRBV29-1 and J is TRBJ2-7, with TRBD1 matching over 9 bases. With V trimmed by 1 base and J by 2 bases, 9 bases remained unmatched. The CDR3 runs to 16 residues. Germline V gives CDR1 SQVTM, CDR2 ANQGSEA. The CDR3 DNA reads as TGCAGCGTTGAAGTTACGGACAGGGGATTACCCTACGAGCAGTACTTC. Amino acid sequence: CSVEVTDRGLPYEQYF.

This CDR3 is CAWSVIRQYQETQYF. As DNA, the CDR3 is TGTGCCTGGAGTGTAATTCGGCAGTACCAAGAGACCCAGTACTTC. The rearrangement uses TRBV30 and TRBJ2-5, with D unclear. The CDR3 runs 15 residues. Looked up from germline, CDR1 is GTSNPN and CDR2 is SVGIG (reference sequence). The V end was cut by 0 bases, the J end by 0 bases, with 11 bases between.

The J gene is TRBJ1-1, the V gene TRBV6-6; TRBD1 is a possible D gene (5 bases). V gave up 5 bases and J gave up 1 base, with 20 bases separating them. The CDR3 is 17 residues long. Looked up from germline, CDR1 is MNHNY and CDR2 is SVGAGI (reference sequence). This CDR3 is CASSRYDQRTPNTEAFF. DNA for the CDR3: TGTGCCAGCAGTAGATACGACCAGAGGACACCGAACACTGAAGCTTTCTTT.

The count of this clone is one. The chain carries TRBV28 and TRBJ1-2; possibly TRBD1 for D (6 bases). The V end lost 8 bases, the J end lost 8 bases, and 24 bases lay between the germline ends. The CDR3 sequence is 15 residues long. Looked up from germline, CDR1 is MDHEN and CDR2 is SYDVKM. The CDR3 reads CASWSQGTIFRGYTF. CDR3 bases: TGTGCCAGCTGGAGCCAGGGGACAATTTTTCGCGGCTACACCTTC.

The chain couples TRBV5-5 to TRBJ2-7, with 8 positions matching TRBD1. V dropped 4 bases and J dropped 6; count of bases not matched to a gene: 15. The CDR3 has 16 residues. Germline V gene data show CDR1 as SGHKS and CDR2 as YYEKEE (reference sequence). CDR3 DNA: TGTGCCAGCAGCCCGATCAGTTCGACAGGGGCCTCCGAGCAGTACTTC. As protein: CASSPISSTGASEQYF.

The CDR3 bases are TGTGCCAGCAGCGGGACTAGCGGGGGGTATGAGCAGTTCTTC. Its protein is CASSGTSGGYEQFF. The genes are TRBV13 and TRBJ2-1; TRBD2 matches at 15 bases. J gave up 8 bases and V 5 bases, and 1 base lay outside the gene matches. Germline-derived CDR1 and CDR2 are PRHDT and FYEKMQ (reference sequence). The CDR3 has 14 amino acids.

This clone came up once. The rearrangement joins TRBV19 to TRBJ1-3; D is uncertain. This CDR3 contains 13 residues. V dropped 7 bases and J dropped 0 bases, with 7 bases sitting between them. Germline CDR1 and CDR2: LNHDA and SQIVND (reference sequence). DNA of the CDR3: TGTGCCAGTACACGGTCCTCTGGAAACACCATATATTTT. It yields the protein CASTRSSGNTIYF.

This rearrangement joins TRBV10-3 to TRBJ2-7; D is possibly TRBD1 (5 bases). The germline CDR1 and CDR2 sequences are ENHRY and SYGVKD. The CDR3 is 13 residues long. Trimming pared 3 bases from V and 6 bases from J, leaving 12 bases between. The CDR3: CAISDGASFEQYF. The CDR3 DNA reads as TGTGCCATCAGTGATGGGGCTAGTTTCGAGCAGTACTTC.

This chain uses TRBV28 with TRBJ2-2; D is uncertain. The CDR3 is 14 amino acids. Between the trimmed V and J ends, which lost 5 bases and 1 base, there was a span of 8 bases. Germline V gives CDR1 MDHEN, CDR2 SYDVKM. In DNA, the CDR3 is TGTGCCAGCAGTGGCAGAGAGAACACCGGGGAGCTGTTTTTT. Protein sequence: CASSGRENTGELFF.

The J gene is TRBJ1-5, the V gene TRBV6-5, with 9 bases aligning to TRBD1. CDR1 is MNHEY and CDR2 is SVGAGI in the germline V gene. V gave up 10 bases and J gave up 7 bases; unmatched junction bases: 14. The length of the CDR3 is 15 residues. The CDR3 DNA follows: TGTGCCATCCTCTCCGGGACAGGGTTAACCCAGCCCCAGCATTTT. It yields the protein CAILSGTGLTQPQHF.

V is TRBV6-1 and J is TRBJ2-5; no reliable D call. This CDR3 has 11 amino acids. V was shortened by 3 bases and J by 5 bases, with 4 bases between the two germline ends. The germline V gene encodes CDR1 MNHNS and CDR2 SASEGT. CDR3 in amino acids: CASSDLETQYF. The CDR3 region has the DNA TGTGCCAGCAGTGACCTGGAGACCCAGTACTTC.

The chain employs TRBV6-5 and TRBJ2-3; D may match TRBD1 or TRBD2 (5 bases each). CDR1 is MNHEY and CDR2 is SVGAGI in the germline V gene. This CDR3 has 12 residues. The V and J ends lost 11 bases and 6 bases respectively, with 15 bases between them. The CDR3 reads CASKYGGDTQYF. Here the CDR3 DNA reads TGTGCCTCCAAATATGGGGGTGATACGCAGTATTTT.

This rearrangement joins TRBV14 to TRBJ1-3, with D tentatively TRBD1 (5 bases). Germline V CDR1 and CDR2: SGHDN, FVKESK. The CDR3 spans 16 residues. Trimming left V 4 bases short and J 0 bases short, with 13 bases between. The CDR3 nucleotides are TGTGCCAGCAGCCTGCGGCACGGGGGCTCTGGAAACACCATATATTTT. Its protein is CASSLRHGGSGNTIYF.

This clone appeared a few times. The chain combines TRBV19 with TRBJ1-5; no firm D call. The CDR3 sequence is 13 residues long. Germline V CDR1 and CDR2: LNHDA, SQIVND (reference sequence). V was cut by 7 bases and J by 2 bases, with 9 bases left in between. The CDR3 DNA reads as TGTGCCAGTAAAGATACGGGCAATCAGCCCCAGCATTTT. Its translation: CASKDTGNQPQHF.

This chain connects TRBV9 to TRBJ1-2, with 10 positions matching TRBD1. Trimming cost V 1 base and J 1 base; bases outside gene matches: 13. There are 19 residues in the CDR3. The germline gives CDR1 SGDLS, CDR2 YYNGEE. The CDR3 is CASSVPYLDRGFRNYGYTF. The CDR3 nucleotides read TGTGCCAGCAGCGTACCCTATTTGGACAGGGGGTTCCGTAACTATGGCTACACCTTC. Full variable domain (remainder filled in from reference TRBV9 and TRBJ1-2): DSGVTQTPKHLITATGQRVTLRCSPRSGDLSVYWYQQSLDQGLQFLIQYYNGEERAKGNILERFSAQQFPDLHSELNLSSLELGDSALYFCASSVPYLDRGFRNYGYTFGSGTRLTVV.

Notes on this clone: Its ends do not fully match the called genes, so a read error is possible. The chain couples TRBV5-1 to TRBJ1-2; D is uncertain. The CDR3 has 15 amino acids. The germline CDR1 and CDR2 sequences are SGHRS and YFSETQ. The CDR3 DNA sequence: TGCGCCACCAGCTTGGAGTCAGAGTACTCCTATGGCTACACCTTC. Translation gives CATSLESEYSYGYTF.

The chain has TRBV2 and TRBJ2-2, with D perhaps matching TRBD1 (5 bases). The V and J ends lost 2 bases and 0 bases respectively, with 13 bases between them. The CDR3 runs 17 residues. The V gene's germline CDR1 is SNHLY and CDR2 FYNNEI. DNA of the CDR3: TGTGCCAGCAGTGAAAGGGGAACAATTGCGAACACCGGGGAGCTGTTTTTT. This sequence encodes CASSERGTIANTGELFF.

The chain combines TRBV5-4 with TRBJ1-2, with D unclear. CDR3 length equals 12 residues. Germline V gene data show CDR1 as SGHNT and CDR2 as YYREEE (reference sequence). Trimming cost V 1 base and J 4 bases, with 5 bases left between them. The CDR3 nucleotides read TGTGCCAGCAGCTTGAGCAGCTATGGCTACACCTTC. As protein: CASSLSSYGYTF.

This clone was observed a single time. The gene calls are TRBV28 and TRBJ1-1, with no clear D. Between the trimmed V and J ends, which lost 7 bases and 1 base, there was a span of 7 bases. Germline V gene lookup returns CDR1 MDHEN and CDR2 SYDVKM. CDR3 length: 12 residues. The CDR3 is CASTDGNTEAFF. The CDR3 bases are TGTGCCAGCACGGACGGGAACACTGAAGCTTTCTTT.

The V and J genes are TRBV28 and TRBJ2-1, with TRBD1 identical over 8 bases. This CDR3 has 16 amino acids. V dropped 4 bases and J dropped 4; count of bases not matched to a gene: 9. The germline CDR1 and CDR2 sequences are MDHEN and SYDVKM. CDR3 amino acids: CASSSAGTGKYNEQFF. The CDR3 DNA sequence: TGTGCCAGCAGTTCCGCCGGGACAGGAAAGTACAATGAGCAGTTCTTC.

The rearrangement uses TRBV7-3 and TRBJ2-3; D possibly corresponds to TRBD2 (5 bases). This CDR3 is built from 13 residues. Trimming left V 10 bases short and J 0 bases short, with 11 bases between. Germline V gives CDR1 SGHTA, CDR2 FQGTGA. CDR3 bases: TGTGCCACGAAGCGGACTAGCACAGATACGCAGTATTTT. Translation gives CATKRTSTDTQYF.